What follows are 12 T cell receptor beta chains derived from one specimen sequenced in a study of molecular identifiers for immune sequencing clone quantification. TCRdb recomputed calls from the PCR reads with MiXCR, one row per CDR3 protein. The table records about half a million distinct CDR3 sequences, roughly 25% of them present only once. Material: naive CD8+ T cells from blood, with Jurkat cell RNA spiked in. Subset described: FACS-sorted CD8+CD4-CCR7+CD45RA+ naive T cells. These receptors were obtained from a human donor in good health. Some libraries in this study had Jurkat cell RNA spiked in.

The CDR3 DNA reads as TGTGCCAGTAGTATGGGACTGCGGGAGCAGTACTTC. Translated: CASSMGLREQYF. The chain carries TRBV19 and TRBJ2-7, with D tentatively TRBD2 (6 bases). V shed 3 bases and J shed 7 bases, with 10 bases lying between them. Germline CDR1 LNHDA, CDR2 SQIVND (reference sequence). The CDR3 is made up of 12 amino acids.

With regard to this clonotype: One junction end does not reproduce the germline sequence, and a read error may be involved. The rearrangement links TRBV5-3 to TRBJ2-3, with D unclear. TRBV5-3 is designated an ORF whose function remains uncertain. This CDR3 region has 15 residues. Written as DNA, the CDR3 is TGCCAGCAGCTTGCGAGACACCTTAGCACAGATACGCAGTATTTT. Translating it yields CQQLARHLSTDTQYF.

J is TRBJ1-5 and V is TRBV12-3 or TRBV12-4; no clear D gene. The CDR3 loop spans 15 amino acids. V was pared by 0 bases and J by 2 bases, with 8 bases between. This CDR3 reads CASSLAGWGNQPQHF. The CDR3 bases are TGTGCCAGCAGTTTAGCAGGGTGGGGCAATCAGCCCCAGCATTTT.

This clonotype was counted a few times. The chain combines TRBV28 with TRBJ2-1, with TRBD2 matching 10 bases. The germline CDR1 and CDR2 sequences are MDHEN and SYDVKM. This CDR3 contains 16 residues. The ends lost 5 bases at V and 5 bases at J; junction bases unmatched: 9. CDR3 region: CASSGLAGDLNNEQFF. CDR3 in DNA: TGTGCCAGCAGTGGTCTAGCGGGGGACCTAAACAATGAGCAGTTCTTC.

This clonotype was seen repeatedly, ten times or more. The chain recombines TRBV5-1 with TRBJ2-6; D unclear. CDR1 is SGHRS, CDR2 YFSETQ, per germline. This CDR3 spans 17 amino acids. V was clipped by 0 bases and J by 0 bases, with 10 bases between them. The CDR3 nucleotides read TGCGCCAGCAGCTTGGAAGGACGGGCCTCTGGGGCCAACGTCCTGACTTTC. Translation gives CASSLEGRASGANVLTF.

In its sample, this clonotype was seen many times. The genes are TRBV30 and TRBJ2-7; D possibly corresponds to TRBD2 (5 bases). The CDR3 runs to 12 residues. Germline-derived CDR1 and CDR2 are GTSNPN and SVGIG (reference sequence). V was cut by 3 bases and J by 2 bases, with 8 bases left in between. The CDR3 sequence is CAWSTGAYEQYF. In nucleotides, the CDR3 is TGTGCCTGGAGCACCGGGGCCTACGAGCAGTACTTC.

The chain recombines TRBV30 with TRBJ2-3; 7 nucleotides line up with TRBD1. The V segment lost 3 bases and the J segment 2 bases; nucleotides outside the gene matches: 5. This CDR3 is 14 amino acids long. CDR1 GTSNPN and CDR2 SVGIG come from the germline V gene (reference sequence). This chain's CDR3 is CAWSATGNTDTQYF. CDR3 DNA: TGTGCCTGGAGCGCGACAGGGAACACAGATACGCAGTATTTT.

This clonotype came up a few times. The chain couples TRBV28 to TRBJ2-2; D possibly corresponds to TRBD1 (6 bases). Per germline, CDR1 MDHEN and CDR2 SYDVKM. V gave up 2 bases and J gave up 3 bases, with 19 bases separating them. The CDR3 sequence is 18 residues long. The CDR3 here is CASSLMGKVGAHTGELFF. The CDR3 coding sequence is TGTGCCAGCAGTTTAATGGGCAAGGTGGGGGCCCACACCGGGGAGCTGTTTTTT. The full variable domain, completed using reference TRBV28 and TRBJ2-2, is DVKVTQSSRYLVKRTGEKVFLECVQDMDHENMFWYRQDPGLGLRLIYFSYDVKMKEKGDIPEGYSVSREKKERFSLILESASTNQTSMYLCASSLMGKVGAHTGELFFGEGSRLTVL.

This clonotype was picked up a small number of times. This clone may be a read error of a much larger clone one base away. The chain employs TRBV7-9 and TRBJ2-3, with 7 bases fitting TRBD2. The CDR3 contains 16 residues. Per germline, CDR1 SEHNR and CDR2 FQNEAQ (reference sequence). The CDR3 reads CAGSLVQAGGTDTQYF. The DNA for the CDR3 is TGTGCCGGCAGCTTAGTACAGGCGGGAGGCACAGATACGCAGTATTTT.

This clonotype was counted many times. V and J are TRBV5-1 and TRBJ1-4; the match to TRBD1 covers 7 bases. CDR3 length: 16 amino acids. V dropped 0 bases and J dropped 7; count of bases not matched to a gene: 9. The germline V gene encodes CDR1 SGHRS and CDR2 YFSETQ. CDR3 nucleotide sequence: TGCGCCAGCAGCTTGGACCCATCTAGGGGGCGTGAAAAACTGTTTTTT. This translates into CASSLDPSRGREKLFF.

The sample holds one count of this clonotype. A read error may produce the germline difference seen at one junction end. The chain recombines TRBV20-1 with TRBJ2-7; the match to TRBD1 covers 9 bases. Germline CDR1 DFQATT, CDR2 SNEGSKA (reference sequence). There are 15 residues in the CDR3. The CDR3 region has the DNA TGCGGTGCTAGAGATCGGGACAGGGTCACCTACGAGCAGTACTTC. This gives the protein CGARDRDRVTYEQYF.

Comment on this clonotype: Possible read error: a much larger clone is one base away. The CDR3 protein is CASSQRDRENEQYF. In nucleotides, the CDR3 is TGTGCCAGCAGCCAGCGGGACAGGGAAAACGAGCAGTACTTC. The genes are TRBV3-1 and TRBJ2-7, with TRBD1 matching 9 bases. The V and J ends lost 3 bases and 5 bases, in that order; junction bases with no gene match: 5. The CDR3 consists of 14 residues. CDR1 and CDR2 (germline): LGHDT, YNNKEL (reference sequence).